This T cell receptor beta chain is from a study of shared clonotypes between healthy human individuals. The study's findings and limits: Unshared clonotypes carried lower generation probabilities than those common to all four donors. In general, naive subsets displayed greater estimated richness than memory subsets did.

Combining CD45RO+ cells with CCR7-negative CD45RA+ TemRA cells gave CD8 memory. Comment on this clone: Its cognate antigen is unknown.

This CDR3 has 13 amino acids. V was clipped by 5 bases and J by 6 bases; unmatched bases: 6. Germline V gives CDR1 SEHNR, CDR2 FQNEAQ (reference sequence). In the original workflow: ImmunoSEQ yielded junction-only sequences lacking quality scores, so filtering differed. TCRdb's copy holds only in-frame clones and misses some; the assay was immunoSEQ multiplex PCR. V, J and clone size are those of that table, while D and trimming were read from the DNA. The table lists around 370,000 clones, about 96% of them singletons. The TCR was taken from a man aged 25-40 years in good health. The sample consisted of memory CD8+ T cells sorted from blood. Subset noted: CD45RO+ cells pooled with CCR7-negative TemRA cells. The chain links TRBV7-9 to TRBJ1-2; 7 nucleotides match TRBD1. The CDR3 region is CASSHDRADGYTF. The CDR3 nucleotides read TGTGCCAGCAGCCATGACAGGGCGGATGGCTACACCTTC.